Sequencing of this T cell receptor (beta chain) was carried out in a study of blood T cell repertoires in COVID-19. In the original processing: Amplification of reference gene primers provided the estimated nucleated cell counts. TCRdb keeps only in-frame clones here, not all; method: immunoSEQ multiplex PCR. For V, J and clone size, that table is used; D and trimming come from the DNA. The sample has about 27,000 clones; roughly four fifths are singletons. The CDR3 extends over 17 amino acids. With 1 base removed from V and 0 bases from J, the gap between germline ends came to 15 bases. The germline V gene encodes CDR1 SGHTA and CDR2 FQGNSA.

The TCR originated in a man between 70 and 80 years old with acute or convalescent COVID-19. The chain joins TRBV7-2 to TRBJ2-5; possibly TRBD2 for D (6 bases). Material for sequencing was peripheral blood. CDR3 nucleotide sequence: TGTGCCAGCAGCTTAGTGGCTAGCGCCGCGTACCAAGAGACCCAGTACTTC. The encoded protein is CASSLVASAAYQETQYF.